This T cell receptor (beta chain) was retrieved from a study of blood T cell repertoires in COVID-19. Study background: Both acute and convalescent COVID-19 samples were obtained from the United States, Italy and Spain. The analysed material was cDNA or gDNA that came from T cells, B-cell-depleted T cells, or PBMCs.

As handled by the study authors: Amplifying reference gene primers gave estimates of nucleated cell counts. TCRdb's copy holds only in-frame clones and misses some; the assay was immunoSEQ multiplex PCR. The V and J calls and clone size come from that table; D and trimming were worked out from the DNA. The table lists 70,000 to 100,000 clones, 70% to 90% of them singletons. Material: peripheral blood. The source is a woman older than 75 with acute or convalescent COVID-19.

CDR3 in DNA: TGTGCCAGCAGTACCCGGACAGGGGCACTGAATTCACCCCTCCACTTT. It is translated as CASSTRTGALNSPLHF. This sequence joins TRBV28 and TRBJ1-6; 9 bases map to TRBD1. The V and J ends lost 5 bases and 7 bases, in that order; junction bases with no gene match: 9. Germline V CDR1 and CDR2: MDHEN, SYDVKM. The CDR3 is 16 residues long.